A single sample gave rise to the 26 T cell receptor beta chains below, sequenced in a study of blood T cell repertoires in COVID-19. Clones were sequenced by immunoSEQ multiplex PCR, and TCRdb holds only the in-frame ones, with some missing. Here the sample spans over 150,000 clones, approximately 87% being singletons. The source material was peripheral blood. The receptors shown here come from a woman in her late teens or twenties who had recovered from COVID-19.

The J gene is TRBJ1-2, the V gene TRBV5-6; D is possibly TRBD1 (5 bases). This CDR3 is built from 13 residues. V lost 3 bases, J lost 8 bases, and 14 bases lay in between. The V gene's germline CDR1 is SGHDT and CDR2 YYEEEE. CDR3 residues: CASSSGGVQGYTF. The DNA of the CDR3 is TGTGCCAGCAGCTCCGGAGGGGTTCAGGGCTACACCTTC. Using reference TRBV5-6 and TRBJ1-2 for the parts outside the CDR3, the full variable domain is DAGVTQSPTHLIKTRGQQVTLRCSPKSGHDTVSWYQQALGQGPQFIFQYYEEEERQRGNFPDRFSGHQFPNYSSELNVNALLLGDSALYLCASSSGGVQGYTFGSGTRLTVV.

This sequence joins TRBV5-4 and TRBJ2-1, with D maybe TRBD2 (5 bases). The CDR3 spans 17 residues. The germline V and J ends were trimmed by 4 bases and 3 bases, with 20 bases remaining between them. CDR1 is SGHNT and CDR2 is YYREEE in the germline V gene (reference sequence). CDR3 coding DNA: TGTGCCAGCAGCAAGGACTCTAGCCCTGTATTCTACAATGAGCAGTTCTTC. Translated, it gives CASSKDSSPVFYNEQFF.

The rearrangement uses TRBV4-2 and TRBJ2-5; no clear D gene. CDR3 size: 14 residues. Germline CDR1 LGHNA, CDR2 YNFKEQ. Trimming left V 0 bases short and J 2 bases short, with 7 bases between. CDR3 in amino acids: CASSQDAGQETQYF. CDR3 in DNA: TGTGCCAGCAGCCAAGACGCAGGACAAGAGACCCAGTACTTC.

This clone has a single count. CDR3 in DNA: TGTGCCAGCAGTGCGGGGACTAACGAGCAGTACTTC. This codes for CASSAGTNEQYF. The rearrangement joins TRBV2 to TRBJ2-7, with 7 bases aligning to TRBD2. From germline, CDR1 is SNHLY and CDR2 FYNNEI. This CDR3 region has 12 residues. The V gene end was trimmed by 4 bases and the J gene end by 5 bases; junction bases not matched to a gene: 2.

In this sample, this clone turned up once. The chain combines TRBV6-2 or TRBV6-3 with TRBJ2-4; 10 bases are shared with TRBD1. The CDR3 extends over 19 amino acids. Germline lookup yields CDR1 MNHEY and CDR2 SVGEGT. V was pared by 4 bases and J by 3 bases, with 15 bases of the junction left unmatched. The CDR3 region is CASSSSGQGTSWGKNIQYF. CDR3 nucleotide sequence: TGTGCCAGCAGTTCCTCGGGACAGGGGACCAGCTGGGGCAAAAACATTCAGTACTTC.

J is TRBJ2-7 and V is TRBV5-6; maybe TRBD1 (6 bases). V was shortened by 5 bases and J by 2 bases, with 11 bases between the two germline ends. Germline-derived CDR1 and CDR2 are SGHDT and YYEEEE. This CDR3 spans 13 amino acids. CDR3 protein: CASSSGQTYEQYV. DNA of the CDR3: TGTGCCAGCAGTTCAGGACAGACCTACGAGCAGTACGTC.

This clone has more than one count but fewer than ten. The V gene is TRBV18, the J gene TRBJ2-7; D gene unclear. The V end lost 3 bases, the J end lost 4 bases, and 4 bases lay between the germline ends. The CDR3 is made up of 11 amino acids. In germline, CDR1 is KGHSH, CDR2 LQKENI. The CDR3 DNA reads as TGTGCCAGCTCACCCCAGTACGAGCAGTACTTC. It yields the protein CASSPQYEQYF.

This chain connects TRBV6-5 to TRBJ1-4; 9 bases align to TRBD1. The germline V gene encodes CDR1 MNHEY and CDR2 SVGAGI. V was pared by 0 bases and J by 8 bases, with 4 bases of the junction left unmatched. This CDR3 contains 15 residues. Here the CDR3 reads CASSYSDRGREKLFF. CDR3 DNA: TGTGCCAGCAGTTACTCGGACAGGGGCCGAGAAAAACTGTTTTTT.

The chain has TRBV11-2 and TRBJ2-7; D might be TRBD2 (5 bases). Trimming took 5 bases from V and 0 from J, leaving 26 bases between them. Germline V gene lookup returns CDR1 SGHAT and CDR2 FQNNGV. CDR3 size: 19 residues. The CDR3 DNA sequence: TGTGCCAGCAGCCAGGTCCCCCCAGTAGCGCCCATGAGCTCCTACGAGCAGTACGTC. Residues: CASSQVPPVAPMSSYEQYV.

CDR3 amino acids: CASSLGNNRENTEAFF. The DNA for the CDR3 is TGTGCCAGCAGCTTAGGAAATAACAGGGAGAACACTGAAGCTTTCTTT. The chain has TRBV11-2 and TRBJ1-1, with TRBD1 as a possible D gene (6 bases). V was cut by 1 base and J by 1 base, with 13 bases left in between. The CDR3 contains 16 residues. Germline CDR1 reads SGHAT; CDR2 reads FQNNGV.

The table lists this clone with a few counts. The CDR3 DNA is TGTGCCAGCAGTCCATCGGGACAAGGGAGAAGGGGCTACACCTTC. This gives the protein CASSPSGQGRRGYTF. The chain couples TRBV27 to TRBJ1-2, with D perhaps matching TRBD1 (6 bases). The CDR3 has 15 amino acids. The ends were cut back, 5 bases at V and 8 bases at J, with 21 bases in the middle. The germline gives CDR1 MNHEY, CDR2 SMNVEV (reference sequence).

V and J are TRBV13 and TRBJ1-2, with a tentative D call TRBD1 (5 bases). CDR3 length: 14 residues. Germline V gives CDR1 PRHDT, CDR2 FYEKMQ (reference sequence). Trimming removed 5 bases from V and 0 bases from J, with 10 bases in between. CDR3 nucleotide sequence: TGTGCCAGCAGCCCGACAGTAGCTAACTATGGCTACACCTTC. Translation: CASSPTVANYGYTF.

V usage is TRBV12-3 or TRBV12-4 and J usage is TRBJ1-1; no clear D. The CDR3 loop spans 13 amino acids. The germline V and J ends were trimmed by 6 bases and 0 bases, with 8 bases remaining between them. The CDR3 DNA reads TGTGCCAGCAGACAGAGCATGAACACTGAAGCTTTCTTT. Amino acid sequence: CASRQSMNTEAFF.

The DNA of the CDR3 is TGTGCCAGCTCACCGGGAGGGAGCGGTAATGAGCAGTTCTTC. Amino acids: CASSPGGSGNEQFF. The chain is built from TRBV18 and TRBJ2-1; 7 positions agree with TRBD2. V shed 3 bases, J shed 7 bases, and the junction held 6 bases outside the gene matches. Germline CDR1 and CDR2: KGHSH and LQKENI. There are 14 residues in the CDR3.

The chain is built from TRBV4-1 and TRBJ1-6; 10 nucleotides align to TRBD1. Trimming took 3 bases from V and 10 from J; bases not matched to a gene: 6. The CDR3 is made up of 15 amino acids. CDR1 MGHRA and CDR2 YSYEKL come from the germline V gene. In DNA, the CDR3 is TGCGCCAGCAGCCAGCCCCGGGACAGGGGCTCACCCCTCCACTTT. This encodes CASSQPRDRGSPLHF.

This chain connects TRBV5-3 to TRBJ2-1, with D unclear. TRBV5-3 is assigned to the ORF class and has an uncertain function. Trimming left V 0 bases short and J 12 bases short, with 7 bases between. The CDR3 is 11 amino acids. CDR3 bases: TGTGCCAGAAGCTTGGAGCGAGGGCAGTTCTTC. It yields the protein CARSLERGQFF.

V is TRBV4-3 and J is TRBJ2-2, with TRBD1 identical over 7 bases. Germline CDR1 reads LGHNA; CDR2 reads YSLEER. V shed 4 bases, J shed 5 bases, and the junction held 7 bases outside the gene matches. The CDR3 consists of 15 residues. The CDR3 coding sequence is TGCGCCAGCAGCCGGAACAGGGGTGGGACCGGGGAGCTGTTTTTT. It yields the protein CASSRNRGGTGELFF.

The chain joins TRBV19 to TRBJ2-7, with D hard to call. The CDR3 totals 14 residues. Per germline, CDR1 LNHDA and CDR2 SQIVND (reference sequence). The germline V and J ends were trimmed by 0 bases and 7 bases, with 13 bases remaining between them. Here the CDR3 reads CASSIDTANREQYF. Here the CDR3 DNA reads TGTGCCAGTAGTATAGATACAGCTAATAGGGAGCAGTACTTC.

Of note for this clone: Other nucleotide sequences in the sample specify the same CDR3. The chain recombines TRBV7-9 with TRBJ1-1; no definite D call. This CDR3 comprises 13 residues. The V end lost 1 base, the J end lost 1 base, and 4 bases lay between the germline ends. The germline V gene has CDR1 SEHNR and CDR2 FQNEAQ (reference sequence). CDR3 loop: CASSLEQNTEAFF. CDR3 bases: TGTGCCAGCAGCTTAGAACAGAACACTGAAGCTTTCTTT.

This clone was detected once. CDR3 in amino acids: CASSVGGAGSDTQYF. CDR3 in DNA: TGTGCCAGCAGTGTTGGAGGGGCCGGATCAGATACGCAGTATTTT. The V gene is TRBV2, the J gene TRBJ2-3, with D tentatively TRBD2 (6 bases). The CDR3 is 15 residues long. Germline lookup yields CDR1 SNHLY and CDR2 FYNNEI. The V and J ends lost 4 bases and 4 bases respectively, with 15 bases between them. Based on the CDR3 plus reference TRBV2 and TRBJ2-3, the full variable domain is EPEVTQTPSHQVTQMGQEVILRCVPISNHLYFYWYRQILGQKVEFLVSFYNNEISEKSEIFDDQFSVERPDGSNFTLKIRSTKLEDSAMYFCASSVGGAGSDTQYFGPGTRLTVL.

The chain recombines TRBV11-1 with TRBJ2-7; 11 bases line up with TRBD1. Per germline, CDR1 SGHAT and CDR2 FQDESV (reference sequence). After removal of 5 bases from V and 4 bases from J, the junction contained 4 bases not matched to a gene. The CDR3 covers 14 residues. Here the CDR3 DNA reads TGTGCCAGCAGCCTGGACAGGGGGCTGTACGAGCAGTACTTC. This gives the protein CASSLDRGLYEQYF. Based on the CDR3 plus reference TRBV11-1 and TRBJ2-7, the full variable domain is EAEVAQSPRYKITEKSQAVAFWCDPISGHATLYWYRQILGQGPELLVQFQDESVVDDSQLPKDRFSAERLKGVDSTLKIQPAELGDSAMYLCASSLDRGLYEQYFGPGTRLTVT.

This clone appeared a single time. The chain's CDR3 is CASSQGWNTGELFF. The CDR3 DNA is TGTGCCAGCAGTCAGGGGTGGAACACCGGGGAGCTGTTTTTT. The chain uses TRBV6-4 and TRBJ2-2; weak D call: TRBD1 (6 bases). The CDR3 spans 14 residues. In germline, CDR1 is MRHNA, CDR2 SNTAGT. V shed 5 bases and J shed 1 base, with 8 bases lying between them.

This rearrangement joins TRBV11-1 to TRBJ2-5, with a tentative D call TRBD2 (6 bases). CDR1 is SGHAT, CDR2 FQDESV, per germline (reference sequence). Trimming cost V 0 bases and J 1 base, with 9 bases left between them. CDR3 length: 15 residues. The CDR3 DNA reads TGTGCCAGCAGCTTAGCTGGGGAGGCCCAAGAGACCCAGTACTTC. Protein sequence: CASSLAGEAQETQYF.

The genes are TRBV18 and TRBJ1-2; 7 nucleotides agree with TRBD1. The CDR3 consists of 14 residues. Germline V gene data show CDR1 as KGHSH and CDR2 as LQKENI. Germline trimming cut 0 bases from V and 5 bases from J; bases unmatched to any gene: 3. CDR3 sequence (DNA): TGTGCCAGCTCACCACCGGGACAGTATTATGGCTACACCTTC. This encodes CASSPPGQYYGYTF.

The chain has TRBV2 and TRBJ1-1; 8 bases are shared with TRBD1. The CDR3 is 15 amino acids. V was clipped by 10 bases and J by 7 bases; unmatched bases: 17. Per germline, CDR1 SNHLY and CDR2 FYNNEI. The CDR3: CAKTGAPGDGVEAFF. In nucleotides, the CDR3 is TGTGCCAAGACAGGGGCCCCTGGGGATGGAGTTGAAGCTTTCTTT.

The chain is built from TRBV4-3 and TRBJ1-3; 7 positions agree with TRBD1. Trimming took 5 bases from V and 4 from J; bases not matched to a gene: 14. There are 17 residues in the CDR3. CDR1 and CDR2 (germline): LGHNA, YSLEER. The CDR3 nucleotides are TGCGCCAGCAGCGGACGACAGGGAATAGTGGACGGAAACACCATATATTTT. Translating it yields CASSGRQGIVDGNTIYF.